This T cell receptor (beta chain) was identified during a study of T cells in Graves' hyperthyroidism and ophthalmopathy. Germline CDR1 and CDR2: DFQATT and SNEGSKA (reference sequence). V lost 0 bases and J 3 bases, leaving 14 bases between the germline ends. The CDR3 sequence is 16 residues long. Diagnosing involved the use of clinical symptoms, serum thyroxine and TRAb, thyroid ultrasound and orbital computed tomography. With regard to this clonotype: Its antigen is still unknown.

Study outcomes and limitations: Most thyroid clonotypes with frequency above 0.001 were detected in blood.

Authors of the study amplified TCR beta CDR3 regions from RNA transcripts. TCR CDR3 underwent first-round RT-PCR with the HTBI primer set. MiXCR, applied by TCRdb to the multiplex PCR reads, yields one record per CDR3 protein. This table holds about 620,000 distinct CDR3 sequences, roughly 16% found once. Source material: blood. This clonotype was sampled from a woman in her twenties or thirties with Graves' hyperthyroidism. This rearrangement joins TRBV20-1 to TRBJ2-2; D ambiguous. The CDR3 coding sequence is TGCAGTGCTAGAGACAATGAACAGATTTACACCGGGGAGCTGTTTTTT. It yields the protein CSARDNEQIYTGELFF.